Listed here are 27 T cell receptor beta chains from one sample, sequenced in a study of T cell responses to AZD1222 COVID-19 vaccine. Libraries were prepared by immunoSEQ multiplex PCR; TCRdb keeps only in-frame clonotypes and omits some of them. The sample has about 180,000 clones; approximately 90% are singletons. Source: peripheral blood, taken 28 days after the second dose of the MenACWY control vaccine. Receptor source: an adult who received the MenACWY meningococcal vaccine as a control.

The gene calls are TRBV28 and TRBJ2-7; 9 bases line up with TRBD1. The CDR3 sequence is 14 residues long. Per the germline V gene, CDR1 is MDHEN and CDR2 is SYDVKM. After removal of 7 bases from V and 5 bases from J, the junction contained 9 bases not matched to a gene. The CDR3 sequence: CASTSGGQGNEQYF. The CDR3 nucleotides read TGTGCCAGCACCTCCGGGGGACAGGGAAACGAGCAGTACTTC.

The chain links TRBV5-1 to TRBJ2-5; a weak D match, TRBD2 (6 bases). Looked up from germline, CDR1 is SGHRS and CDR2 is YFSETQ. This CDR3 region has 16 residues. Trimming took off 2 bases at V and 4 bases at J, with 18 bases between the two ends. CDR3 nucleotides: TGCGCCAGCAGCTTCGGTTTGGGGGTGGAGGGAGAGACCCAGTACTTC. Its translation is CASSFGLGVEGETQYF.

V usage is TRBV9 and J usage is TRBJ2-5, with D tentatively TRBD2 (5 bases). Trimming removed 4 bases at V and 3 bases at J, with 13 bases between. Germline loops: CDR1 SGDLS, CDR2 YYNGEE. This CDR3 has 14 residues. In nucleotides, the CDR3 is TGTGCCAGCAGCCCGCGCCTGGGAGAAGAGACCCAGTACTTC. This translates into CASSPRLGEETQYF.

This chain uses TRBV19 with TRBJ1-1; 8 nucleotides line up with TRBD1. Per germline, CDR1 LNHDA and CDR2 SQIVND (reference sequence). This CDR3 is 16 amino acids long. The junction had 12 bases not matched to a gene; V was cut back by 6 bases and J by 3 bases. The CDR3 here is CASRISARGRYTEAFF. In DNA form, the CDR3 reads TGTGCCAGTAGAATCTCGGCCAGGGGGCGGTACACTGAAGCTTTCTTT.

The J gene is TRBJ1-2, the V gene TRBV6-6; 8 bases agree with TRBD1. Germline trimming cut 6 bases from V and 2 bases from J; bases unmatched to any gene: 8. Per the germline V gene, CDR1 is MNHNY and CDR2 is SVGAGI (reference sequence). The CDR3 is 15 amino acids. The CDR3 DNA reads TGTGCCAGCAGCACGACAGGGGAAGGGAACTATGGCTACACCTTC. It yields the protein CASSTTGEGNYGYTF.

V gene TRBV4-1 combines with J gene TRBJ1-6, with D perhaps TRBD1 (6 bases). With 2 bases removed from V and 11 bases from J, the gap between germline ends came to 10 bases. This CDR3 has 13 residues. Germline V gives CDR1 MGHRA, CDR2 YSYEKL. The CDR3: CASSQLQGTPLHF. The CDR3 coding sequence is TGCGCCAGCAGCCAACTCCAGGGGACACCCCTCCACTTT.

This clone was picked up a small number of times. The junction departs from germline at one end; a sequencing error may be responsible. CDR3 sequence (DNA): TGTGCCACCAGTGCCACAGGGTATAACTCACCCCTCCACTTT. Encoded protein: CATSATGYNSPLHF. The chain recombines TRBV24-1 with TRBJ1-6, with D perhaps TRBD1 (6 bases). CDR1 KGHDR and CDR2 SFDVKD come from the germline V gene. The CDR3 is 14 residues long.

CDR3 nucleotides: TGCGCCAGCAGCGGGTTCCCTCCGGGACAGAGTAGCTCTGGGGCCAACGTCCTGACTTTC. Amino acids: CASSGFPPGQSSSGANVLTF. The chain carries TRBV4-3 and TRBJ2-6; 7 bases are shared with TRBD1. The trim removed 5 bases at V and 0 bases at J, leaving 16 bases unmatched. The CDR3 is made up of 20 amino acids. Germline CDR1 and CDR2: LGHNA and YSLEER.

The V gene is TRBV4-3, the J gene TRBJ1-2; possibly TRBD1 for D (6 bases). Germline values: CDR1 LGHNA, CDR2 YSLEER. The V end was cut by 0 bases, the J end by 6 bases, with 17 bases between. The CDR3 loop spans 16 amino acids. CDR3 nucleotides: TGCGCCAGCAGCCAAGATCTGGGGCAGGGGTGGGATGGCTACACCTTC. Encoded protein: CASSQDLGQGWDGYTF.

This rearrangement joins TRBV7-2 to TRBJ2-7; D gene unclear. Germline V lookup: CDR1 SGHTA, CDR2 FQGNSA. The CDR3 totals 13 residues. V shed 0 bases and J shed 7 bases, with 10 bases lying between them. CDR3 loop: CASSLAGSSEQYF. CDR3 sequence (DNA): TGTGCCAGCAGCTTAGCAGGGTCGAGTGAGCAGTACTTC. The whole variable domain, filled in from reference TRBV7-2 and TRBJ2-7, reads GAGVSQSPSNKVTEKGKDVELRCDPISGHTALYWYRQSLGQGLEFLIYFQGNSAPDKSGLPSDRFSAERTGGSVSTLTIQRTQQEDSAVYLCASSLAGSSEQYFGPGTRLTVT.

This chain connects TRBV5-1 to TRBJ1-5; D gene unclear. V shed 5 bases and J shed 2 bases, with 11 bases lying between them. CDR1 SGHRS and CDR2 YFSETQ come from the germline V gene. The CDR3 has 14 amino acids. The CDR3 DNA reads TGCGCCAGCAGTCTACTGGCGGGCAATCAGCCCCAGCATTTT. It yields the protein CASSLLAGNQPQHF.

The chain uses TRBV19 and TRBJ2-2; 7 nucleotides line up with TRBD1. Germline V lookup: CDR1 LNHDA, CDR2 SQIVND (reference sequence). Trimming at V came to 6 bases and at J to 6 bases, leaving 13 bases not matched to a gene. CDR3 length equals 16 residues. The CDR3 bases are TGTGCCAGTAGCTTACAGGGGTCCTTACTAGCCGGGGAGCTGTTTTTT. This codes for CASSLQGSLLAGELFF. Drawing the rest from reference TRBV19 and TRBJ2-2, the complete variable domain is DGGITQSPKYLFRKEGQNVTLSCEQNLNHDAMYWYRQDPGQGLRLIYYSQIVNDFQKGDIAEGYSVSREKKESFPLTVTSAQKNPTAFYLCASSLQGSLLAGELFFGEGSRLTVL.

This rearrangement joins TRBV2 to TRBJ2-1; TRBD1 or TRBD2 may be the D gene (6 bases each). The germline V gene has CDR1 SNHLY and CDR2 FYNNEI. V dropped 8 bases and J dropped 1 base, with 12 bases sitting between them. The CDR3 runs 14 residues. As DNA, the CDR3 is TGTGCCAGCGGGGGGCGGAGGTCCTACAATGAGCAGTTCTTC. This translates into CASGGRRSYNEQFF.

The CDR3 sequence is CASSSSGNTGELFF. Here the CDR3 DNA reads TGCGCCAGCAGTTCAAGCGGGAACACCGGGGAGCTGTTTTTT. The chain carries TRBV10-1 and TRBJ2-2; a possible D gene is TRBD2 (5 bases). The V gene lost 5 bases and the J gene lost 1 base, with 8 bases spanning the gap. There are 14 residues in the CDR3. Looked up from germline, CDR1 is WNHNN and CDR2 is SYGVQD (reference sequence).

This clone was seen a handful of times. The chain combines TRBV18 with TRBJ1-3; D is ambiguous. From germline, CDR1 is KGHSH and CDR2 LQKENI. Trimming shortened V by 0 bases and J by 0 bases, and 9 bases separated the two germline ends. The CDR3 runs to 16 residues. CDR3 protein: CASSPPGPVSGNTIYF. The CDR3 coding sequence is TGTGCCAGCTCACCACCGGGTCCGGTCTCTGGAAACACCATATATTTT.

CDR3 amino acids: CASSEFRGANTEAFF. CDR3 coding DNA: TGTGCCAGCAGTGAATTCAGGGGGGCGAACACTGAAGCTTTCTTT. The chain combines TRBV2 with TRBJ1-1, with 7 bases aligning to TRBD1. The V segment lost 2 bases and the J segment 1 base; nucleotides outside the gene matches: 4. Germline V gene sequence: CDR1 SNHLY, CDR2 FYNNEI. The CDR3 loop spans 15 amino acids.

The genes are TRBV6-5 and TRBJ2-5; D ambiguous. Between the trimmed V and J ends, which lost 2 bases and 3 bases, there was a span of 13 bases. CDR1 MNHEY and CDR2 SVGAGI come from the germline V gene. The CDR3 is 15 residues long. The CDR3 nucleotides are TGTGCCAGCAGTTACGGGAAGGTAGTGAAAGAGACCCAGTACTTC. Translation gives CASSYGKVVKETQYF.

This chain connects TRBV27 to TRBJ2-2; the D gene is possibly TRBD2 (5 bases). Germline V gene lookup returns CDR1 MNHEY and CDR2 SMNVEV (reference sequence). Trimming removed 8 bases from V and 2 bases from J, with 18 bases in between. This CDR3 spans 16 amino acids. The CDR3 protein is CASVDYRGGNTGELFF. Here the CDR3 DNA reads TGTGCCAGCGTTGACTACCGCGGTGGAAACACCGGGGAGCTGTTTTTT.

The gene calls are TRBV5-1 and TRBJ1-1, with 7 bases fitting TRBD1. Germline V gene data show CDR1 as SGHRS and CDR2 as YFSETQ. Unmatched junction bases numbered 4, after V lost 0 bases and J lost 5 bases. The CDR3 extends over 14 amino acids. For the CDR3, the DNA is TGCGCCAGCAGCTTGGGGACAGGTCCTACTGAAGCTTTCTTT. This gives the protein CASSLGTGPTEAFF.

This clone came up once. The chain links TRBV5-4 to TRBJ2-1, with D maybe TRBD2 (6 bases). Trimming cost V 1 base and J 6 bases, with 17 bases left between them. The CDR3 is made up of 16 amino acids. Germline V gives CDR1 SGHNT, CDR2 YYREEE (reference sequence). The chain's CDR3 is CASSLSPGRGSNEQFF. In DNA form, the CDR3 reads TGTGCCAGCAGCTTGAGTCCAGGGCGGGGAAGCAATGAGCAGTTCTTC.

The J gene is TRBJ2-2, the V gene TRBV11-3; 9 bases map to TRBD1. The CDR3 is 14 amino acids. J gave up 7 bases and V 4 bases, and 4 bases lay outside the gene matches. Germline lookup yields CDR1 SGHNT and CDR2 YENEEA. The chain's CDR3 is CASSSDRGFGELFF. CDR3 DNA sequence: TGTGCCAGCAGCTCGGACAGGGGATTCGGGGAGCTGTTTTTT.

The chain joins TRBV5-1 to TRBJ2-1; 8 nucleotides line up with TRBD2. V gave up 4 bases and J gave up 2 bases; unmatched junction bases: 2. Germline V gene sequence: CDR1 SGHRS, CDR2 YFSETQ. The CDR3 totals 14 residues. CDR3 sequence (DNA): TGCGCCAGCAGCCTGACTAGCGCCTACAATGAGCAGTTCTTC. Translation gives CASSLTSAYNEQFF.

The J gene is TRBJ1-4, the V gene TRBV7-2; TRBD1 agrees at 9 bases. The CDR3 extends over 16 amino acids. Germline V gene lookup returns CDR1 SGHTA and CDR2 FQGNSA. Trimming took 2 bases from V and 7 from J; bases not matched to a gene: 8. The CDR3 here is CASSLWGQGIGEKLFF. The CDR3, as DNA: TGTGCCAGCAGCTTATGGGGACAGGGAATCGGTGAAAAACTGTTTTTT.

This clone was seen just once. This chain links TRBV15 with TRBJ1-4, with D perhaps TRBD1 (6 bases). This CDR3 region has 15 residues. Germline V gene sequence: CDR1 LNHNV, CDR2 YYDKDF (reference sequence). V gave up 3 bases and J gave up 5 bases, with 13 bases separating them. The CDR3 DNA reads TGTGCCACCAGCAGTGCAGGGGCGGAGAATGAAAAACTGTTTTTT. It encodes CATSSAGAENEKLFF.

The chain combines TRBV5-6 with TRBJ1-5; no firm D call. Trimming took 4 bases from V and 10 from J, leaving 12 bases between them. The CDR3 loop spans 12 amino acids. Germline CDR1 reads SGHDT; CDR2 reads YYEEEE. The CDR3 bases are TGTGCCAGCAGCCCACCCCATCGACCCCAGCATTTT. It is translated as CASSPPHRPQHF.

This rearrangement joins TRBV6-5 to TRBJ1-2, with TRBD1 as a possible D gene (6 bases). This CDR3 has 15 residues. Germline V gene data show CDR1 as MNHEY and CDR2 as SVGAGI. V lost 6 bases, J lost 4 bases, and 18 bases lay in between. The CDR3 is CASRVGQGKGYGYTF. CDR3 DNA sequence: TGTGCCAGCAGGGTCGGGCAGGGGAAAGGCTATGGCTACACCTTC.

About this clone itself: Different DNA sequences within this sample yield the same CDR3. The CDR3 is CASSLDGGNTEAFF. As DNA, the CDR3 is TGTGCCAGCAGCTTAGACGGGGGGAACACTGAAGCTTTCTTT. The genes are TRBV11-3 and TRBJ1-1; the D gene is possibly TRBD1 (5 bases). The CDR3 is 14 residues long. The germline CDR1 and CDR2 sequences are SGHNT and YENEEA. Trimming took off 0 bases at V and 1 base at J, with 6 bases between the two ends.